This T cell receptor beta chain comes out of a study of PD-1 blockade in mismatch repair-deficient tumors. Assay: immunoSEQ multiplex PCR; the TCRdb copy retains only in-frame clones and omits some. Here the sample spans 14,000 or so clones, 86% being singletons. Time point reported: roughly 11-day in vitro stimulation with candidate neoantigen peptide 6. PCR or immunohistochemistry showed mismatch repair deficiency in every enrolled patient. Notes on this clone: The antigen remains unidentified.

The CDR3 sequence is 13 residues long. CDR1 is SEHNR and CDR2 is FQNEAQ in the germline V gene (reference sequence). V lost 5 bases, J lost 4 bases, and 9 bases lay in between. The rearrangement uses TRBV7-9 and TRBJ2-1, with D maybe TRBD2 (6 bases). The material was cells cultured in vitro, obtained from a patient treated with pembrolizumab. The sequence was collected from an adult with mismatch repair-deficient cancer. CDR3 sequence: CASSSSGYNEQFF. Written as DNA, the CDR3 is TGTGCCAGCAGCAGCAGCGGGTACAATGAGCAGTTCTTC.